This TCR beta chain was captured by sequencing in a study of blood T cell repertoires in COVID-19. On the study more broadly: Italy, Spain and the United States were the sources of the convalescent and acute COVID-19 samples. Nucleic acid was either cDNA or gDNA, and it came from T cells, B-cell-depleted T cells, or PBMCs.

Original processing notes: Amplification with reference gene primers provided the estimates of nucleated cell counts. The table came from immunoSEQ multiplex PCR; TCRdb's copy has only in-frame clones and leaves some out. That table gives V, J and clone size, and the DNA gave D and trimming. The sample shows more than 95,000 clones, around 80% of them seen only once. Germline V gene sequence: CDR1 MNHEY, CDR2 SVGEGT. The CDR3 loop spans 13 amino acids. V lost 2 bases and J lost 3, with 5 bases in between. The J gene is TRBJ2-1, the V gene TRBV6-2 or TRBV6-3, with a tentative D call TRBD1 (5 bases). The origin of this receptor is a woman aged 50 to 60 with acute or convalescent COVID-19. The sample comprised peripheral blood. CDR3: CASSYDSYNEQFF. CDR3 bases: TGTGCCAGCAGTTACGACAGCTACAATGAGCAGTTCTTC.